This T cell receptor beta chain was recovered during a study of blood T cells in healthy people across ages (dated by TCRdb to the mid-2010s). About the study as a whole: Template switching captured roughly one uniquely barcoded TCR beta cDNA molecule per two T cells in model experiments. Using deep sequencing normalized with unique cDNA molecular identifiers, the study measured how TCR beta repertoire diversity changes with age. The donors were split into four age groups: young (average 16 years), middle-aged (around 40), aged (approximately 60) and long-lived (approximately 80). Donors of different ages were randomly distributed across sequencing lanes to avoid experimental bias. For two donors (one aged 18 to 29 and one aged 80 or older), the study analyzed two additional independent replicas of 1 million unique cDNA reads from the same blood draw.

This clonotype was picked up a small number of times. Which antigen it targets is not known. No per-base quality is available; no much larger clone lies one base away. The method was 5' RACE. Sequencing used an Illumina HiSeq 2500. A second about 7 to 11 cycle PCR used a sample-barcoded 5' primer and a J-beta primer mix. A unique molecular identifier was introduced onto each TCR beta cDNA molecule by a template-switch 5' adaptor carrying 12 random nucleotides. Each sample yielded at least 2.5 million CDR3-containing paired-end reads. The Mint cDNA synthesis kit, primed by a TRBC-specific oligonucleotide, was used to synthesize first-strand cDNA from all RNA. Following uracil-DNA glycosylase treatment, a first 18-cycle PCR with universal primers M1SS and BC2_uni_R was performed on all cDNA. On the study's bioinformatics: For normalization, 1 million high-quality reads, each with a distinct molecular identifier, were randomly selected from each sample. Reads sharing molecular identifiers were discarded rather than binned into consensus sequences. CDR3 identification, clonotype clustering and error correction used MiTCR with a Q25 quality threshold and the strictest error-elimination algorithm. A nonparametric unseen species model with Euler transformation was used to estimate a lower bound on total TCR beta diversity. The raw public reads went through TCRdb reprocessing: fastp at Q25, MiXCR clone calling, in-frame beta chains kept. Each entry merges the rows of one CDR3 protein and shows their most common DNA and genes. The V and J calls follow TCRdb's processing rather than the paper's. A total of roughly 2 million distinct CDR3 sequences appear in this sample, roughly 50% of them only once. The biggest ten clones account for 2% to 2.5% of the sample.

The donors were some 36 Caucasian individuals from Russia, aged 6 to 90 years, who were systemically healthy. Each donor gave 8 to 10 milliliters of peripheral blood, drawn into EDTA-treated Vacutainer tubes. PBMCs were isolated by Ficoll-Paque density-gradient centrifugation, with at least 6 million obtained per sample. Total RNA, at least 6 micrograms per sample, was extracted from PBMCs with Trizol reagent. Naive CD45RAhigh/CD27high T cell percentages were measured by flow cytometry on a PBMC aliquot from every donor. There are 13 amino acids in the CDR3, from cysteine to phenylalanine inclusive. Only the CDR3 DNA stays, 39 bases, in frame from base 1. At the junction V is shortened by 0 bases and J by 8 bases, with 10 bases in between. The germline V gene specifies LGHNA as CDR1 and YSLEER as CDR2. Findings and caveats that apply to the study as a whole: The long-lived group showed more naive CD4+ T cells, fewer expanded clones and increased TCR diversity than the aged group, suggesting age selection. Total diversity estimates from one million sequenced T cells were considered lower bounds and underestimates. Observed TCR beta diversity per million T cells fell roughly linearly with age, and a significant reduction was already apparent by age roughly 40. Since profiling was done on bulk unsorted PBMCs, naive and antigen-experienced compartments could not be conclusively compared. The CMV infection status of donors was not known, potentially confounding age-related changes in expanded clonotypes. Observed TCR beta diversity correlated strongly with the percentage of naive T cells measured by flow cytometry.

The chain employs TRBV4-3 and TRBJ1-2; D gene: possibly TRBD1, on 5 matching bases. Specimen: blood. This receptor was identified in a woman aged 40 to 55 in good health. The CDR3 region: CASSQDRKGGYTF. The nucleotide sequence reads as follows: TGCGCCAGCAGCCAAGATCGAAAGGGGGGCTACACCTTC.